This TCR beta chain was documented in a study of cytomegalovirus exposure and HLA in healthy donors. Whole-study context: It was reported in a later analysis that the 95 to 150 validation repertoires used the same platform as the approximately 670 first-cohort repertoires.

Only in-frame clones appear in the TCRdb table, and some are missing; sequencing was by immunoSEQ multiplex PCR. This table has about 250,000 clones, around 87% appearing once. The CDR3 has 15 residues. Trimming stripped 1 base from V and 3 bases from J, with 9 bases between. Germline loops: CDR1 SGHTA, CDR2 FQGNSA. The chain links TRBV7-2 to TRBJ1-4; unclear D gene. The sample comprised PBMCs. The TCR originated in a man aged 18 to 30 in good health and CMV-seronegative. CDR3 coding DNA: TGTGCCAGCAGCTTAGGAGGGTTGGCTAATGAAAAACTGTTTTTT. The encoded protein is CASSLGGLANEKLFF.